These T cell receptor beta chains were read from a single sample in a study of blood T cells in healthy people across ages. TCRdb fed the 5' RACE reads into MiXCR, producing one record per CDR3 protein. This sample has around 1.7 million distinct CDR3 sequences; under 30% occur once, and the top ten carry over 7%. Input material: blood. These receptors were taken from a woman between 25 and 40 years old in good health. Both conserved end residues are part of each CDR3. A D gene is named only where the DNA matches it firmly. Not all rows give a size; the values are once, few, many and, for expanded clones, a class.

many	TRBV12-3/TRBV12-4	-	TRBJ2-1	TGTGCCAGCAGATCGCCTTCCGGGGCCAACGGTGGGCAGTTCTTC	CASRSPSGANGGQFF
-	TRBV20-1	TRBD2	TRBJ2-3	TGCAGTGCTAGGGATCCTAGCGGGGGGTTCCCTCGAACAGATACGCAGTATTTT	CSARDPSGGFPRTDTQYF
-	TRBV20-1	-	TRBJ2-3	TGCAGTGCTACCTATCGAGGGGGTAGCACAGATACGCAGTATTTT	CSATYRGGSTDTQYF
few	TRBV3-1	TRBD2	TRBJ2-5	TGTGCCAGCAGCCAAGATCTCGGGGGGGTAACCAATGAGCAGTACTTC	CASSQDLGGVTNEQYF
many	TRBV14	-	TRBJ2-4	TGTGCCAGCAGCCAAGATGCCGGGCTAGCCAAAAACATTCAGTACTTC	CASSQDAGLAKNIQYF
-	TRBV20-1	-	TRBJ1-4	TGCAGTTATCTCGGCCCTCTTAATGAAAAACTGTTTTTT	CSYLGPLNEKLFF
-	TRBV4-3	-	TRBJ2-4	TGCGCCAGCAGCCAGGGGACTCGGCGGTACTTC	CASSQGTRRYF
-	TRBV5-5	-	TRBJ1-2	TGTGCCAGCAGCTTGGAGGGAGGGAGTCGTGGCTACACCTTC	CASSLEGGSRGYTF
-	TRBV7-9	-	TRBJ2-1	TGTGTCAGCAGCGTTGCACCTATTGACTACAATGAGCAGTTCTTC	CVSSVAPIDYNEQFF
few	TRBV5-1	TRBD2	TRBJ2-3	TGCGCCAGCAGCTATTTCCTCACTAGCGGGAACCCAGATACGCAGTATTTT	CASSYFLTSGNPDTQYF
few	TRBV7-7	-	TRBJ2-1	TGTGCCAGCAGCTTAGCGGTTAGCGGATCCTACAATGAGCAGTTCTTC	CASSLAVSGSYNEQFF
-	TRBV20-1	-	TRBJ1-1	TGCAGTGTTGTACAGGAAGGTCCTAGGAAAGCTTTCTTT	CSVVQEGPRKAFF
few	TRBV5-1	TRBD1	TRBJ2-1	TGCGCCAGCAGCGAGGACGGGACAGGGTATCTTGGTGAGCAGTTCTTC	CASSEDGTGYLGEQFF
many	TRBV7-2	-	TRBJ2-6	TGTGCCAGCAGCTTACTTCGGGGAGTGGGGTCTGGGGCCAACGTCCTGACTTTC	CASSLLRGVGSGANVLTF
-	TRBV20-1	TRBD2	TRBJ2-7	TGCAGTGCGCCCGGGACTAGCGGCTACAATGAGCAGTACTTC	CSAPGTSGYNEQYF
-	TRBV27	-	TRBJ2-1	TGTGCCAGCAGTAACCCTCTGGGTTACAATGAGCAGTTCTTC	CASSNPLGYNEQFF
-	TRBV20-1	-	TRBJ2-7	TGCAGTGCCAACCCTCAGCGCCAGAGCTCCTACGAGCAGTACTTC	CSANPQRQSSYEQYF
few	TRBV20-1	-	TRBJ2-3	TGCAGTGCTAGAGATAACGCTAAGACAGATACGCAGTATTTT	CSARDNAKTDTQYF
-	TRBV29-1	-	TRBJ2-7	TGCAGCGTGACAGAGGACCGCTACTACGAGCAGTACTTC	CSVTEDRYYEQYF
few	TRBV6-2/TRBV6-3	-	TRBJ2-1	TGTGCCAGCACCGCGGGCCGGGGGCAGTTCTTC	CASTAGRGQFF
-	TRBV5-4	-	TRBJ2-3	TGTGCCAGCAGCTTGCCTAGCGGGACAGGGGCAGATACGCAGTATTTT	CASSLPSGTGADTQYF
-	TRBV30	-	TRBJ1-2	TGTGCCTGGGTCGCGTGGGCCAGCGGTGGCTACACCTTC	CAWVAWASGGYTF
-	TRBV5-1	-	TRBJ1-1	TGCGCCAGCAGCTTTGCGGGGTCGGCGGAAGCTTTCTTT	CASSFAGSAEAFF
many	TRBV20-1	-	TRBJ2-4	TGCAGTGCCCACGCGGTGGGGTTGATCCAAAACATTCAGTACTTC	CSAHAVGLIQNIQYF
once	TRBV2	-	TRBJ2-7	TGTGCCAGCAGACCACGGATAGTGGAGTACGAGCAGTACTTC	CASRPRIVEYEQYF
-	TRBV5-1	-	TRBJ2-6	TGCGCCAGCAGCACCGGACACCCCTCTGGGGCCAACGTCCTGACTTTC	CASSTGHPSGANVLTF
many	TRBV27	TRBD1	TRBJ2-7	TGTGCCAGCAGTACCTTGACAGGGAGCTCCTACGAGCAGTACTTC	CASSTLTGSSYEQYF
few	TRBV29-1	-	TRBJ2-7	TGCAGCGCGATGAGGGAATTCAGGGGCTACGAGCAGTACTTC	CSAMREFRGYEQYF
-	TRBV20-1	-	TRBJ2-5	TGCAGTGCCACCCCAGGGGGGCGCCTCCAAGAGACCCAGTACTTC	CSATPGGRLQETQYF
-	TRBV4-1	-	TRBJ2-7	TGCGCCAGCAGCCTTATCGCTGAGGGACTGGGGACGTACGAGCAGTACTTC	CASSLIAEGLGTYEQYF
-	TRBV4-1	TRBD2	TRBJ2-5	TGCGCCAGCAGCCAGGGCAGGGGACTAGCGGGTGAGACCCAGTACTTC	CASSQGRGLAGETQYF
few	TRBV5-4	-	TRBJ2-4	TGTGCCAGCAGCCAACTAGGAGGAGCCAAAAACATTCAGTACTTC	CASSQLGGAKNIQYF
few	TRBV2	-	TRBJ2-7	TGTGCCAGCACCCTGAGGACAACATCCTACGAGCAGTACTTC	CASTLRTTSYEQYF
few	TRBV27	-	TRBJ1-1	TGTGCCAGCAGCCGGGTAGTGAACACTGAAGCTTTCTTT	CASSRVVNTEAFF
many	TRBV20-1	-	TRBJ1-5	TGCAGTGCTACGGGGGGAGGGAGAAATCAGCCCCAGCATTTT	CSATGGGRNQPQHF
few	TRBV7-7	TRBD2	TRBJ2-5	TGTGCCAGCAGCTTAGGATCCGAGACTAGCGGGAGAGAGACCCAGTACTTC	CASSLGSETSGRETQYF
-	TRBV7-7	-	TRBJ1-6	TGTGCCAGCAGCCCTATTCGAAATTCCCAGGGGAACCCCTATAATTCACCCCTCCACTTT	CASSPIRNSQGNPYNSPLHF
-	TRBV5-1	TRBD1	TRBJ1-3	TGCGCCAGCAGCCCCGGACAGGATTGGAACACCATATATTTT	CASSPGQDWNTIYF
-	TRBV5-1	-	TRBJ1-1	TGCGCCAGCAGCTTGGGTCAGGGGCAATCTTTCTTT	CASSLGQGQSFF
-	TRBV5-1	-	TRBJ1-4	TGCGCCAGCAGCTTGGAGCACGGCACTAATGAAAAACTGTTTTTT	CASSLEHGTNEKLFF
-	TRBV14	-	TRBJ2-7	TGTGCCAGCAGCCGTAAACAGGGACACTACGAGCAGTACTTC	CASSRKQGHYEQYF
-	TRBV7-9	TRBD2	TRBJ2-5	TGTGCCAGCAGCAGTCCGGGACTAGCGGGAGGGGAGCAGTACTTC	CASSSPGLAGGEQYF
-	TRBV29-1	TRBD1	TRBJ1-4	TGCAGCGTCTCCGGCGGGACAGGGGGCAAAAGGGATGAAAAACTGTTTTTT	CSVSGGTGGKRDEKLFF
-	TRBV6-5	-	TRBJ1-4	TGTGCCAGCAGACCGAACCAGAGTGAAAAACTGTTTTTT	CASRPNQSEKLFF
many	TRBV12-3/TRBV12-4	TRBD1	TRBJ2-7	TGTGCCAGCAACAGGGGCTCCTACGAGCAGTACTTC	CASNRGSYEQYF
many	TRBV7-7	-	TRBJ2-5	TGTGCCAGCAGCTTAATATTGGGGCCGGGGGAGACCCAGTACTTC	CASSLILGPGETQYF
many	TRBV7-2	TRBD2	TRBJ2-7	TGTGCCAGCAGCTTAGCTAGCGGGAGTTTCTCCTACGAGCAGTACTTC	CASSLASGSFSYEQYF
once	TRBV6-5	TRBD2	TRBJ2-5	TGTGCTAGCGGACTAGCGGGAGGGGGGGGAGAGACCCAGTACTTC	CASGLAGGGGETQYF
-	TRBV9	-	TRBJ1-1	TGTGCCAGCAGCCCCCTCGGGACTTTGAACACTGAAGCTTTCTTT	CASSPLGTLNTEAFF
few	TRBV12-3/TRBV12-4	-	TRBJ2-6	TGTGCCAGCAGCGGAGAGCTAAGCTCTGGGGCCAACGTCCTGACTTTC	CASSGELSSGANVLTF
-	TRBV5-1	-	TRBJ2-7	TGCGCCAACCTCTCCGGATGGAATGAGCAGTACTTC	CANLSGWNEQYF
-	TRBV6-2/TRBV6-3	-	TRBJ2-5	TGTGTCAGCGGGAGGACAGGGGGATTCCAAGAGACCCAGTACTTC	CVSGRTGGFQETQYF
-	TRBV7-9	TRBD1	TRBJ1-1	TGTGCCAGCAGCTTAACAGGACAGGGGTTCGACGAAGCTTTCTTT	CASSLTGQGFDEAFF
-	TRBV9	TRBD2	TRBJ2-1	TGTGCCAGCAGCGGGGCTAGCGGGGTTGGCAACGAGCAGTTCTTC	CASSGASGVGNEQFF